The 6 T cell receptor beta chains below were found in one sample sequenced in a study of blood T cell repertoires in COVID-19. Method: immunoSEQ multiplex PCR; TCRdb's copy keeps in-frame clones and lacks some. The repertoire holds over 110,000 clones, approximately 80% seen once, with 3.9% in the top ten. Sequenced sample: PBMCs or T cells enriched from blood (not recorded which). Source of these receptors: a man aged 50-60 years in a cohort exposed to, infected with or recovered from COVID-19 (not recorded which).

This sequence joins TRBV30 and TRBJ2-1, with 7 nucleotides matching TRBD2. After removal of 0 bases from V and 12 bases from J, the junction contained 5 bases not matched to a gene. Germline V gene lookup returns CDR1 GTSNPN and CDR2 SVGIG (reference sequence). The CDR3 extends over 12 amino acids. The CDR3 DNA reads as TGTGCCTGGAGTGTCCCCGGGGGGAGGCAGTTCTTC. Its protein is CAWSVPGGRQFF. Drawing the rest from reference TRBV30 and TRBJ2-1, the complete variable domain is SQTIHQWPATLVQPVGSPLSLECTVEGTSNPNLYWYRQAAGRGLQLLFYSVGIGQISSEVPQNLSASRPQDRQFILSSKKLLLSDSGFYLCAWSVPGGRQFFGPGTRLTVL.

DNA for the CDR3: TGCGCCAGCAGCTTAGGACAGGGTCCCTATTCACCCCTCCACTTT. As protein: CASSLGQGPYSPLHF. The chain is built from TRBV5-1 and TRBJ1-6, with 8 bases identical to TRBD1. This CDR3 spans 15 amino acids. The germline CDR1 and CDR2 sequences are SGHRS and YFSETQ. Unmatched junction bases numbered 6, after V lost 2 bases and J lost 8 bases.

The chain's CDR3 is CASSSGQGGYGYTF. CDR3 coding DNA: TGTGCCAGCAGCTCTGGACAGGGGGGATATGGCTACACCTTC. The chain links TRBV11-1 to TRBJ1-2; 10 bases align to TRBD1. Germline V gives CDR1 SGHAT, CDR2 FQDESV (reference sequence). The ends lost 4 bases at V and 5 bases at J; junction bases unmatched: 4. The CDR3 totals 14 residues.

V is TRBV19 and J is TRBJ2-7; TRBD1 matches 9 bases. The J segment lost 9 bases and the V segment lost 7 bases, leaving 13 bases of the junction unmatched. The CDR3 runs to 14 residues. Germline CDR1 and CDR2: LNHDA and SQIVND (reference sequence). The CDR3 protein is CASTNPRTGEGQYF. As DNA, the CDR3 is TGTGCCAGTACCAATCCACGGACAGGGGAAGGGCAGTACTTC. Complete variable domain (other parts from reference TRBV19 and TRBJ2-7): DGGITQSPKYLFRKEGQNVTLSCEQNLNHDAMYWYRQDPGQGLRLIYYSQIVNDFQKGDIAEGYSVSREKKESFPLTVTSAQKNPTAFYLCASTNPRTGEGQYFGPGTRLTVT.

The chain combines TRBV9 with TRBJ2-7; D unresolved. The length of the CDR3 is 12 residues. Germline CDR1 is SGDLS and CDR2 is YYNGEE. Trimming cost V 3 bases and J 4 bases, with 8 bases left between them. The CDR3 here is CASSGAAYEQYF. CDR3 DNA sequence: TGTGCCAGCAGCGGCGCCGCGTACGAGCAGTACTTC.

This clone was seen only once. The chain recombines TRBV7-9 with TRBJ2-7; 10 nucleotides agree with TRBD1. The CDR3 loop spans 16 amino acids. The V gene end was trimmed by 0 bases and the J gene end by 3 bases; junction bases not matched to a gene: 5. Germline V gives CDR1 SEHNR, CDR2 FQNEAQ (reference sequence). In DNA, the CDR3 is TGTGCCAGCAGCTTAGCGCTTGGACAGGGGGACTACGAGCAGTACTTC. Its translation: CASSLALGQGDYEQYF.